The subject of this entry is one TCR beta chain. Its specificity is unknown. The data stem from a study of shared clonotypes between healthy human individuals. Study results and limitations: The authors sampled blood alone, and tissue repertoires likely differ.

V was cut by 1 base and J by 7 bases, with 11 bases left in between. CDR1 and CDR2 from the germline V gene are SGHNT and YYREEE (reference sequence). This CDR3 has 14 amino acids. The assay ran at deep level. TCRdb's table, derived via immunoSEQ multiplex PCR, lists solely in-frame clones and lacks some. This sample has around 2,000,000 clones, with roughly 95% found just once. This chain connects TRBV5-4 to TRBJ2-2, with D maybe TRBD2 (7 bases). Sequencing used naive CD4+ T cells sorted from blood. Documented subset: CD45RA+ positively selected. The TCR comes from a man aged 18 to 29 in good health. The CDR3 sequence: CASSLRGANGELFF. CDR3 sequence (DNA): TGTGCCAGCAGCTTGCGGGGGGCCAACGGGGAGCTGTTTTTT.